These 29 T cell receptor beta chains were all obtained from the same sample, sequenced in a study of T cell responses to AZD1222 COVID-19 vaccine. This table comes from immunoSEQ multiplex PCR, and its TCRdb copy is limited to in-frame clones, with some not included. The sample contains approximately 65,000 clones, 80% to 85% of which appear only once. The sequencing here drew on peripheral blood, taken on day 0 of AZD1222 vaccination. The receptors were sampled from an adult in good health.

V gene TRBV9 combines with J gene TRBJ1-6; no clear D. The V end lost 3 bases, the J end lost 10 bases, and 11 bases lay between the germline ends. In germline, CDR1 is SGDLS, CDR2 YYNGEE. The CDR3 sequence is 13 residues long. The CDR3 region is CASSATGYSPLHF. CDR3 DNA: TGTGCCAGCAGCGCTACCGGGTACTCACCCCTCCACTTT.

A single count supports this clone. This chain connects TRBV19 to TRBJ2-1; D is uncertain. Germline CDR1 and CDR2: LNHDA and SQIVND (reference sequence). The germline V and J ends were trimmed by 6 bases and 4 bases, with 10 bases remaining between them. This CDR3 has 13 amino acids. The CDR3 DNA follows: TGTGCCAGTAGCGTACACCCGTACAATGAGCAGTTCTTC. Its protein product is CASSVHPYNEQFF.

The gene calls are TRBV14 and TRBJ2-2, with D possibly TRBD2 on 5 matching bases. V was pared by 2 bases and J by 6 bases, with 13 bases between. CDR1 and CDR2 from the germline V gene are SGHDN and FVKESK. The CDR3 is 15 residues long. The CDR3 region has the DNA TGTGCCAGCAGCCAACGGACTCATAGGCCCGGGGAGCTGTTTTTT. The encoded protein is CASSQRTHRPGELFF.

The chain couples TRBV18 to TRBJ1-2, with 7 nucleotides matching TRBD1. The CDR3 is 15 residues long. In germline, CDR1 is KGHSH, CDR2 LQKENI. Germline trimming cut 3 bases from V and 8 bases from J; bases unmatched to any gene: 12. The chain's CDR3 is CASSPPSQGDWGYTF. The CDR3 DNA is TGTGCCAGCTCACCGCCGTCGCAGGGGGATTGGGGCTACACCTTC.

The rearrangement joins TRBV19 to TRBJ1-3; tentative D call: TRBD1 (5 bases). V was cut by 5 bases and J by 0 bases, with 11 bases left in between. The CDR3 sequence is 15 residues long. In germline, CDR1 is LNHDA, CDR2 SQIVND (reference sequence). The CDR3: CASSLQVSSGNTIYF. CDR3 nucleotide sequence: TGTGCCAGTAGTCTACAGGTTTCCTCTGGAAACACCATATATTTT.

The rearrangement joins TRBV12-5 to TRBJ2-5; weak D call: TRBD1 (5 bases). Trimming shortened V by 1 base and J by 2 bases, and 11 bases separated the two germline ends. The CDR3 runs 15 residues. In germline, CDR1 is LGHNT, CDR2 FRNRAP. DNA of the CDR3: TGTGCTAGTGGTTTGGGGGGCCTTCGTCAAGAGACCCAGTACTTC. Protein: CASGLGGLRQETQYF.

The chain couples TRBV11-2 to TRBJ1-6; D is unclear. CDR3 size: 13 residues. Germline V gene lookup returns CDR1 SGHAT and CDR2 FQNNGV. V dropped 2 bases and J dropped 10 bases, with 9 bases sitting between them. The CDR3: CASSLSKGSPLHF. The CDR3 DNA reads TGTGCCAGCAGCTTATCAAAAGGATCACCCCTCCACTTT.

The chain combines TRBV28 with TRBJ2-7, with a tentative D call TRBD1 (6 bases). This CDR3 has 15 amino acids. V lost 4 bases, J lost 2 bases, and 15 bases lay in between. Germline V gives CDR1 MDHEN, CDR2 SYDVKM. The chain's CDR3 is CASSSRDRFTYEQYF. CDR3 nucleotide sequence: TGTGCCAGCAGTTCGCGAGACAGGTTCACCTACGAGCAGTACTTC.

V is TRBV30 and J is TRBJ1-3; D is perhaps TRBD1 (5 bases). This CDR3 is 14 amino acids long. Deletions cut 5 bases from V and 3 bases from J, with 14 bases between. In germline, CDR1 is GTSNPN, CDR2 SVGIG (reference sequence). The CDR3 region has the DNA TGTGCCTGGGCCAATCAGGGACTTGGAAACACCATATATTTT. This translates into CAWANQGLGNTIYF.

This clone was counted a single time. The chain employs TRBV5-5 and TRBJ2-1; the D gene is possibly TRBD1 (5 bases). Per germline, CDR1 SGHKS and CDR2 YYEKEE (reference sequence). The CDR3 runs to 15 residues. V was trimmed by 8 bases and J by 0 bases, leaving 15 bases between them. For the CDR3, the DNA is TGTGCCAGTTCGGACAAGGCTATCTCCTACAATGAGCAGTTCTTC. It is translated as CASSDKAISYNEQFF.

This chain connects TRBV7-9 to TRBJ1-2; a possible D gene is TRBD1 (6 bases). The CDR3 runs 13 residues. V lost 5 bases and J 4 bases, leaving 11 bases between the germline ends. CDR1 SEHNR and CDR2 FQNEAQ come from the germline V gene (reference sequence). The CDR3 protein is CASSQDSSYGYTF. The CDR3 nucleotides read TGTGCCAGCAGCCAGGACAGTTCCTATGGCTACACCTTC.

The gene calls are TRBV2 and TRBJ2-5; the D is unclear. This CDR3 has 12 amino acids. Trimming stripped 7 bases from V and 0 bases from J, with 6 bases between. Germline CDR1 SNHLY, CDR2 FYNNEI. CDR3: CASIGYQETQYF. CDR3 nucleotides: TGTGCCAGCATTGGGTACCAAGAGACCCAGTACTTC.

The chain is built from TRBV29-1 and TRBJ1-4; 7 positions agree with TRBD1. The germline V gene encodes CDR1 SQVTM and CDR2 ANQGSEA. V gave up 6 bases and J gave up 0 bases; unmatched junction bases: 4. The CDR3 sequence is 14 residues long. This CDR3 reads CSVRTGSTNEKLFF. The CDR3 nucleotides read TGCAGCGTAAGGACAGGATCAACTAATGAAAAACTGTTTTTT.

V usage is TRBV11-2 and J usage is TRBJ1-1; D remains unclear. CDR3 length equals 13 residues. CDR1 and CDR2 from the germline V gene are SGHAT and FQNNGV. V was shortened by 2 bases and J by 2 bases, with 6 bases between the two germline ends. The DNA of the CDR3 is TGTGCCAGCAGCTTAACGTATAACACTGAAGCTTTCTTT. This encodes CASSLTYNTEAFF.

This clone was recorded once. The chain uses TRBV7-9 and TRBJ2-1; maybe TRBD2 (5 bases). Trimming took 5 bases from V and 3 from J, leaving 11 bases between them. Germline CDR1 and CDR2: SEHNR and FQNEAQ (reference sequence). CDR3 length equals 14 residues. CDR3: CASSDTRHYNEQFF. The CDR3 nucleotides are TGTGCCAGCAGCGATACTAGGCACTACAATGAGCAGTTCTTC.

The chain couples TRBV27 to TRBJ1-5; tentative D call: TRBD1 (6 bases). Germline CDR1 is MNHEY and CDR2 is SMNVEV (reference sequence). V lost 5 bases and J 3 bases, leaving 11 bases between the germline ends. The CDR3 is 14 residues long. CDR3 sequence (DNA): TGTGCCAGCAGTCCCCGACAGGTCAATCAGCCCCAGCATTTT. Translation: CASSPRQVNQPQHF.

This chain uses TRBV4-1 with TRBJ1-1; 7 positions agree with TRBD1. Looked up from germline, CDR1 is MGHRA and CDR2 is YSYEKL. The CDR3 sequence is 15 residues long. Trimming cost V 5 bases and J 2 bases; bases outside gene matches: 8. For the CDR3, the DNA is TGCGCCAGCAGCATTCGGACAGGTGTCAACACTGAAGCTTTCTTT. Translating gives CASSIRTGVNTEAFF.

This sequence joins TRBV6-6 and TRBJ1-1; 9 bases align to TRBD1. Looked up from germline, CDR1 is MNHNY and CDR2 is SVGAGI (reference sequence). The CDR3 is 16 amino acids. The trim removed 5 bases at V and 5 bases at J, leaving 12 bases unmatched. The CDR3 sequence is CASSRTSIQGATEAFF. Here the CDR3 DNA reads TGTGCCAGCAGTCGAACCTCTATACAGGGGGCGACTGAAGCTTTCTTT.

CDR3 DNA: TGTGCCAGCAGTTACTTGTCGGGGAACACTGAAGCTTTCTTT. This codes for CASSYLSGNTEAFF. V is TRBV6-2 or TRBV6-3 and J is TRBJ1-1, with D unresolved. CDR1 is MNHEY and CDR2 is SVGEGT in the germline V gene. CDR3 length: 14 amino acids. Trimming shortened V by 1 base and J by 1 base, and 7 bases separated the two germline ends.

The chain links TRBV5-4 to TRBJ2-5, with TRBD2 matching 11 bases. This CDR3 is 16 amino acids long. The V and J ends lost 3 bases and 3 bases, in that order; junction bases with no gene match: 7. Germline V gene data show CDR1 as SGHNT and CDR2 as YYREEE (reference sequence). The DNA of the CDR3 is TGTGCCAGCAGCTGGCGACTAGCGGGGACCGAAGAGACCCAGTACTTC. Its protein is CASSWRLAGTEETQYF. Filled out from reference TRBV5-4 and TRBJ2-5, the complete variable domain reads ETGVTQSPTHLIKTRGQQVTLRCSSQSGHNTVSWYQQALGQGPQFIFQYYREEENGRGNFPPRFSGLQFPNYSSELNVNALELDDSALYLCASSWRLAGTEETQYFGPGTRLLVL.

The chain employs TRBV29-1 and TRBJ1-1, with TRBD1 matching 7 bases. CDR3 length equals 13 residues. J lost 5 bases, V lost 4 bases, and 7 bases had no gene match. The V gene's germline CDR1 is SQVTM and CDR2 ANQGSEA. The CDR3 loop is CSVVEGAGTEAFF. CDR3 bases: TGCAGCGTTGTCGAGGGGGCGGGAACTGAAGCTTTCTTT.

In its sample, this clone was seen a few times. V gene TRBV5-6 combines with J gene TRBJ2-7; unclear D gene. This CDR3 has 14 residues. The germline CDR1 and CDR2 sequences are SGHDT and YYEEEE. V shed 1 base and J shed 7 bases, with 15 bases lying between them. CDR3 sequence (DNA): TGTGCCAGCAGCTTGCGCACTTACCTGAGGGAGCAGTACTTC. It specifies CASSLRTYLREQYF.

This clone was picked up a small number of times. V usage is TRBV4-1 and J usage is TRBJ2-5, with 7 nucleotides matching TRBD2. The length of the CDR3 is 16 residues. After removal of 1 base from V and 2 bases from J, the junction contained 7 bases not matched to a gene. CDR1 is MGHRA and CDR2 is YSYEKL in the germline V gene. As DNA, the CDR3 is TGCGCCAGCAGCCAAGTCAGTGCGGGGGTACAAGAGACCCAGTACTTC. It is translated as CASSQVSAGVQETQYF.

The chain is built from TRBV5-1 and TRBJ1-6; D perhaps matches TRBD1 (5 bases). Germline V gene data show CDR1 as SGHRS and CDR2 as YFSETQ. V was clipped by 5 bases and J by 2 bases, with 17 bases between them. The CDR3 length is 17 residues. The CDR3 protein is CASRLRGAGTYNSPLHF. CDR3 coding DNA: TGCGCCAGCAGGCTTCGTGGGGCCGGGACCTATAATTCACCCCTCCACTTT.

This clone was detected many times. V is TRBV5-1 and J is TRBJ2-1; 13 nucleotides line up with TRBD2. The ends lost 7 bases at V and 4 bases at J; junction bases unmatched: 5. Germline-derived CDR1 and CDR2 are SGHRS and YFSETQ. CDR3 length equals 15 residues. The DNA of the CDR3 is TGCGCCAGCTCAAGGACTAGCGGGGGATACAATGAGCAGTTCTTC. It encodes CASSRTSGGYNEQFF.

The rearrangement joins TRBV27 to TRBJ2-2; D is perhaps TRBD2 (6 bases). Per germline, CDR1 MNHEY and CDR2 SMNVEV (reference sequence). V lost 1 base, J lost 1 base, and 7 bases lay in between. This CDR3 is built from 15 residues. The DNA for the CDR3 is TGTGCCAGCAGTTTATTGGGAGGGAACACCGGGGAGCTGTTTTTT. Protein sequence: CASSLLGGNTGELFF.

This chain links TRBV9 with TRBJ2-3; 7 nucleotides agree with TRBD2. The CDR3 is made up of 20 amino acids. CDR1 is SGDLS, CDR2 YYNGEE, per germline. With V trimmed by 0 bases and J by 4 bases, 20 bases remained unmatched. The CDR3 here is CASSVDEWGLWSGVPDTQYF. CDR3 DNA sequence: TGTGCCAGCAGCGTAGACGAGTGGGGGTTGTGGAGCGGGGTGCCAGATACGCAGTATTTT.

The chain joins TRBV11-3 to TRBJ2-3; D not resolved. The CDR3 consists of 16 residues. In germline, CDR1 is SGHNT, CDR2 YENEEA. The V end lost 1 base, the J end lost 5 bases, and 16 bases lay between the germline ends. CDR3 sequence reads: CASSLGLGKGEDTQYF. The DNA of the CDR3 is TGTGCCAGCAGCTTAGGGTTGGGGAAGGGCGAAGATACGCAGTATTTT.

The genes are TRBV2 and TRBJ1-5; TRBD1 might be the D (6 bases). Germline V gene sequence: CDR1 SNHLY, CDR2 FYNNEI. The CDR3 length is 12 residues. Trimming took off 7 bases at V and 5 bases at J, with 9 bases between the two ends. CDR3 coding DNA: TGTGCCAGCACCGGGGGCTATCAGCCCCAGCATTTT. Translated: CASTGGYQPQHF.